This T cell receptor (beta chain) was captured in a study of blood T cells in healthy people across ages. The CDR3 has 15 residues. Germline CDR1 reads SGDLS; CDR2 reads YYNGEE. The ends were cut back, 3 bases at V and 3 bases at J, with 12 bases in the middle. Sample donors were healthy Caucasian individuals that came from Russia, aged roughly 6 to 95. The authors ran a second PCR of roughly 6 to 11 cycles using a sample-barcoded 5' primer and a J-beta primer mix. TCRdb passed the 5' RACE reads through MiXCR, listing each CDR3 protein once. The table includes some 1 million distinct CDR3 sequences, 40% to 45% detected once.

The rearrangement joins TRBV9 to TRBJ1-4; D not certain. This clonotype was obtained from a woman aged 55-70 years in good health. Source material: blood. The CDR3 protein is CASSEFGEPNEKLFF. In DNA, the CDR3 is TGTGCCAGCAGCGAGTTTGGGGAGCCTAATGAAAAACTGTTTTTT.